The T cell receptor (beta chain) under discussion was sequenced for a study of human T cells and chemical hapten exposure. Across the whole study: On roughly 2 cm by roughly 2 cm of upper inner arm skin, sensitization was performed with 2% DPC.

The time point here: patch test 2, 6 weeks after DPC sensitization. Treatment in this sample: therapeutic diphenylcyclopropenone sensitization with weekly scalp DPC. TCRdb fed the RACE reads into MiXCR, producing one record per CDR3 protein. The sample carries a few hundred thousand distinct CDR3 sequences, over 6% recorded once. General observations from the study: TCRs whose frequency exceeded 1 in 1000 remained the same following DPC sensitization.

In its sample, this clonotype was seen a few times. Its antigen is undetermined. The clonotype originates from a woman aged 18-30 years with alopecia areata. Some clones in this sample may be carry-over from other donors' samples. The sample here was whole blood, taken in connection with sensitization to the hapten diphenylcyclopropenone (DPC).

The chain's CDR3 is CSASLTGPQYF. The DNA for the CDR3 is TGCAGTGCTAGTTTGACAGGCCCGCAGTATTTT. This chain joins TRBV20-1 and TRBJ2-3; possibly TRBD1 for D (6 bases). This CDR3 is 11 amino acids long. V was clipped by 3 bases and J by 10 bases, with 11 bases between them. Germline values: CDR1 DFQATT, CDR2 SNEGSKA (reference sequence).